This entry features one T cell receptor (beta chain) sequence. Unique molecular identifiers tagged the TCRbeta library. A single record per CDR3 protein comes from TCRdb applying MiXCR to the PCR reads. The data contain under 450,000 distinct CDR3 sequences, approximately 12% of them singletons. Germline V CDR1 and CDR2: DFQATT, SNEGSKA (reference sequence). The CDR3 covers 13 residues. V was pared by 8 bases and J by 1 base, with 11 bases between. This sample was included in a study of T-cell reconstitution after alpha-beta-depleted transplantation in children. The TCR comes from a human donor who donated a stem cell graft to a child with Fanconi anemia. Specimen: PBMCs, collected from the stem cell graft. The chain combines TRBV20-1 with TRBJ1-4; D not certain. CDR3 residues: CSTDPQTNEKLFF. CDR3 sequence (DNA): TGCAGTACCGACCCTCAAACTAATGAAAAACTGTTTTTT.